This T cell receptor beta chain originates from a study of shared clonotypes between healthy human individuals. The CDR3 runs to 13 residues. The V gene's germline CDR1 is SGHAT and CDR2 FQNNGV. V lost 5 bases and J lost 6, with 13 bases in between. Assay: immunoSEQ multiplex PCR; the TCRdb copy retains only in-frame clones and omits some. This repertoire shows roughly 1,000,000 clones, about 80% found once; its top ten account for under 0.8%. This sequence was found in a man between 18 and 29 years old in good health. Some clones in this sample may be carry-over from other donors' samples. The sequenced sample was memory CD4+ T cells from PBMCs. As to subset: CD45RA-negative fraction. J is TRBJ2-5 and V is TRBV11-2, with D possibly being TRBD2 (5 bases). The CDR3 DNA sequence: TGTGCCAGCAGCCCCACGAGGGAGCAGACCCAGTACTTC. Residues: CASSPTREQTQYF.